The T cell receptor beta chain described here comes from a study of graft-versus-host responses after intestinal transplantation. Study in general: Recipients uniformly received anti-thymocyte globulin induction, followed by tacrolimus and steroids for approximately 3 years.

Details on this clone: Its antigen is not identified.

Whole-study findings and limits: GvH clonotypes were identified within recipient marrow, with a subset emerging first in ileum or blood. Declining HvG levels early post-transplant were linked to peak circulating GvH clone levels.

The V gene end was trimmed by 2 bases and the J gene end by 6 bases; junction bases not matched to a gene: 4. Germline CDR1 and CDR2: KGHSH and LQKENI. This CDR3 spans 14 amino acids. Generated by immunoSEQ multiplex PCR, the TCRdb table keeps only in-frame clones and is missing some. Counted here are around 20,000 clones, roughly 82% occurring once; the ten biggest clones make up approximately 2%. This rearrangement joins TRBV18 to TRBJ1-2, with 9 bases identical to TRBD1. This TCR derives from a human patient who received an intestinal transplant, so some T cells may come from the graft donor. The sample in question was PBMCs, obtained 14 days after transplant. Written as DNA, the CDR3 is TGTGCCAGCTCACCATCCGGGACAGGGAATGGCTACACCTTC. It encodes CASSPSGTGNGYTF.